What follows are 14 T cell receptor beta chains derived from one specimen sequenced in a study of read filtering for tumor transcriptome and immune sequencing. The library was built from roughly 400 ng RNA with molecular barcoded adaptors for alpha/delta and beta/gamma chains. A single record per CDR3 protein comes from TCRdb applying MiXCR to the reads. This sample has 100,000 to 150,000 distinct CDR3 sequences, with roughly an eighth found just once. What was sequenced was a population of CD138-negative cells sorted from bone marrow. These receptors were obtained from a donor at least 40 years old with multiple myeloma.

The table lists this clonotype with many counts. This chain links TRBV10-3 with TRBJ2-3; perhaps TRBD2 as D (6 bases). V was trimmed by 6 bases and J by 0 bases, leaving 16 bases between them. Germline lookup yields CDR1 ENHRY and CDR2 SYGVKD. This CDR3 is 16 amino acids long. CDR3 residues: CAIRKADSGSTDTQYF. Here the CDR3 DNA reads TGTGCCATCAGGAAAGCGGATAGCGGCAGCACAGATACGCAGTATTTT.

The table lists this clonotype with a few counts. This may be a read error: a much more frequent sequence differs by one nucleotide. The chain links TRBV10-3 to TRBJ2-1; either TRBD1 or TRBD2 may fit D (5 bases each). The germline CDR1 and CDR2 sequences are ENHRY and SYGVKD. The CDR3 has 11 amino acids. CDR3 nucleotide sequence: TGTGCCGTCAGCAGGGAGAATGAGCAGTTCTTC. It yields the protein CAVSRENEQFF.

This clonotype was counted ten times or more. The V gene is TRBV20-1, the J gene TRBJ1-4; D is unresolved. Germline CDR1 DFQATT, CDR2 SNEGSKA (reference sequence). V was clipped by 6 bases and J by 8 bases, with 16 bases between them. The CDR3 is 13 residues long. CDR3 sequence: CSARAQSLEKLFF. CDR3 coding DNA: TGCAGTGCCCGCGCGCAGAGTCTGGAAAAACTGTTTTTT.

The chain joins TRBV30 to TRBJ2-7; no clear D. The V end was cut by 0 bases, the J end by 2 bases, with 8 bases between. CDR3 length: 13 amino acids. Germline assignment: CDR1 GTSNPN and CDR2 SVGIG (reference sequence). DNA of the CDR3: TGTGCCTGGAGTGTAGCCAGGACCTACGAGCAGTACTTC. This gives the protein CAWSVARTYEQYF.

This clonotype was observed at least ten times. The CDR3 protein is CASSQEGLAGSTGELFF. The CDR3 region has the DNA TGTGCCAGCAGCCAAGAGGGTCTAGCGGGCTCGACCGGGGAGCTGTTTTTT. This chain links TRBV3-1 with TRBJ2-2, with TRBD2 matching 8 bases. Germline CDR1 LGHDT, CDR2 YNNKEL (reference sequence). This CDR3 comprises 17 residues. After removal of 0 bases from V and 5 bases from J, the junction contained 8 bases not matched to a gene.

This clonotype came up many times. The rearrangement joins TRBV4-2 to TRBJ2-1; no clear D gene. Per germline, CDR1 LGHNA and CDR2 YNFKEQ. Trimming removed 4 bases from V and 6 bases from J, with 16 bases in between. The CDR3 loop spans 15 amino acids. The CDR3: CASSPDSLFPNEQFF. The CDR3 nucleotides read TGTGCCAGCAGCCCAGACTCCCTATTCCCCAATGAGCAGTTCTTC.

This clonotype was seen many times. The chain uses TRBV6-5 and TRBJ2-7, with 8 bases identical to TRBD1. Unmatched junction bases numbered 22, after V lost 0 bases and J lost 3 bases. The CDR3 spans 21 residues. CDR1 MNHEY and CDR2 SVGAGI come from the germline V gene. CDR3 nucleotides: TGTGCCAGCAGTTACTCATATGGACAGGGCGTAGCGGAGGGCCTCAACTACGAGCAGTACTTC. It specifies CASSYSYGQGVAEGLNYEQYF.

This clonotype was detected only once. This rearrangement joins TRBV7-2 to TRBJ1-1; D is unresolved. V lost 3 bases and J 1 base, leaving 12 bases between the germline ends. The CDR3 has 15 amino acids. Germline loops: CDR1 SGHTA, CDR2 FQGNSA. This chain's CDR3 is CASSFGRRPNTEAFF. The CDR3 nucleotides are TGTGCCAGCAGCTTTGGCCGACGGCCGAACACTGAAGCTTTCTTT.

This clonotype was recorded many times. The rearrangement uses TRBV12-3 or TRBV12-4 and TRBJ1-1; tentatively, D is TRBD1 (6 bases). V lost 7 bases and J lost 5, with 14 bases in between. The CDR3 is 13 amino acids. In DNA form, the CDR3 reads TGTGCCAGCACCAGGGGCTTGAGGACTGAAGCTTTCTTT. Protein: CASTRGLRTEAFF.

This clonotype was counted ten times or more. The rearrangement uses TRBV18 and TRBJ2-3; D is uncertain. CDR1 and CDR2 from the germline V gene are KGHSH and LQKENI. This CDR3 region has 13 residues. V lost 1 base and J 7 bases, leaving 9 bases between the germline ends. This CDR3 is CASSPRLEYTQYF. The CDR3 region has the DNA TGTGCCAGCTCACCACGATTAGAATATACGCAGTATTTT.

This clonotype was found once. A much larger clone lies a single base off, so this may be a read error. This chain links TRBV11-3 with TRBJ2-2; D tentatively fits TRBD1 or TRBD2 (5 bases each). Germline V gene data show CDR1 as SGHNT and CDR2 as YENEEA. The ends were cut back, 3 bases at V and 0 bases at J, with 11 bases in the middle. The CDR3 is made up of 16 amino acids. The CDR3 loop reads CASSFSGTPNTGELFF. In DNA, the CDR3 is TGTGCCAGCAGCTTCTCCGGGACCCCGAACACCGGGGAGCTGTTTTTT.

At least ten counts were recorded for this clonotype. The chain employs TRBV7-9 and TRBJ2-1; a possible D gene is TRBD2 (7 bases). V was clipped by 7 bases and J by 4 bases, with 17 bases between them. Germline V gene sequence: CDR1 SEHNR, CDR2 FQNEAQ (reference sequence). This CDR3 contains 15 residues. Here the CDR3 DNA reads TGTGCCAGCATGAGGGGGGCTAGCGGTTACAATGAGCAGTTCTTC. This encodes CASMRGASGYNEQFF.

This clonotype has just a few counts. This may come from a read error, since a much larger clone is one base off. The chain carries TRBV11-2 and TRBJ1-1; D remains unclear. Germline V CDR1 and CDR2: SGHAT, FQNNGV. The CDR3 runs 13 residues. With 5 bases removed from V and 1 base from J, the gap between germline ends came to 8 bases. The CDR3 nucleotides are TGTGCCAGCAGCATGTCACCGAACACTGAAGCTTTCTTT. This sequence encodes CASSMSPNTEAFF.

This clonotype was seen repeatedly, ten times or more. V usage is TRBV20-1 and J usage is TRBJ2-3; 9 bases are a match to TRBD2. The CDR3 has 15 amino acids. Germline V CDR1 and CDR2: DFQATT, SNEGSKA (reference sequence). With V trimmed by 0 bases and J by 5 bases, 6 bases remained unmatched. The CDR3 is CSARDNAGGRDTQYF. DNA for the CDR3: TGCAGTGCTAGAGATAACGCGGGAGGGAGAGATACGCAGTATTTT.